The TCR beta chain under discussion was sequenced for a study of graft-versus-host responses after intestinal transplantation. Study-wide findings and caveats: Researchers found peak circulating GvH clone levels linked to early post-transplant HvG declines. Graft-donor T cell macrochimerism in patients accompanied high graft-versus-host to host-versus-graft clonal ratios in allografts. Recipient marrow showed GvH clones, some seen first in ileum or blood.

About this clone: The antigen remains undetermined.

The method was immunoSEQ multiplex PCR; TCRdb's version includes in-frame clones alone and lacks a portion of them. Of roughly 77,000 clones listed, roughly nine tenths are singletons. Trimming took 4 bases from V and 4 from J, leaving 20 bases between them. The CDR3 is 16 residues long. Germline V CDR1 and CDR2: SGHRS, YFSETQ. The sample in question was unstimulated CD8+ T cells sorted from spleen or lymph node cells, obtained before intestinal transplant. The rearrangement uses TRBV5-1 and TRBJ1-2; the D gene is possibly TRBD1 (6 bases). The clonotype comes from a human donor who received an intestinal transplant. CDR3 sequence reads: CASSLQGPHMGYGYTF. The CDR3 nucleotides read TGCGCCAGCAGCCTACAGGGTCCCCATATGGGCTATGGCTACACCTTC.